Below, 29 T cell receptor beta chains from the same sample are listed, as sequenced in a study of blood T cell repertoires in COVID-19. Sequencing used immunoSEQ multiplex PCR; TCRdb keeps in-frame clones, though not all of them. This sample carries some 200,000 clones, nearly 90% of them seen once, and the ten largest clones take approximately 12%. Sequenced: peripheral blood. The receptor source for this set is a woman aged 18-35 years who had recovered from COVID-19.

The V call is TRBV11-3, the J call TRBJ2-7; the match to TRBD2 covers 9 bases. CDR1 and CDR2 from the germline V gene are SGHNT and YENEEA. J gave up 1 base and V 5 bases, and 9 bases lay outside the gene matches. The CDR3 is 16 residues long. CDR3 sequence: CASSPGGLAGSYEQYF. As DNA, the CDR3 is TGTGCCAGCAGCCCCGGGGGGCTAGCGGGGTCCTACGAGCAGTACTTC.

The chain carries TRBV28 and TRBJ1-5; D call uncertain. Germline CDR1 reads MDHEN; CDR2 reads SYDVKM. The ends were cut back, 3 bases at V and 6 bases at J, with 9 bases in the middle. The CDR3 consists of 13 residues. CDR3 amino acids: CASSFQGAQPQHF. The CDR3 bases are TGTGCCAGCAGTTTCCAAGGAGCTCAGCCCCAGCATTTT.

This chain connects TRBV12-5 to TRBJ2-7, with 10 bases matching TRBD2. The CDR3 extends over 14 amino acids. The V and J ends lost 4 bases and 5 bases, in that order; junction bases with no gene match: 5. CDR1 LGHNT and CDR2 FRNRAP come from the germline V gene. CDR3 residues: CASGYRSGGHEQYF. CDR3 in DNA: TGTGCTAGTGGTTACCGTAGCGGGGGGCACGAGCAGTACTTC.

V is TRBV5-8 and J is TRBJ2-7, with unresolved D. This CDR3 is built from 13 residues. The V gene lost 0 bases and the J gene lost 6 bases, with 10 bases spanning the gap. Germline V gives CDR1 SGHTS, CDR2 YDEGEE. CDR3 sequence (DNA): TGTGCCAGCAGCTTGGTTGTTCAGGTCGAGCAGTACTTC. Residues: CASSLVVQVEQYF.

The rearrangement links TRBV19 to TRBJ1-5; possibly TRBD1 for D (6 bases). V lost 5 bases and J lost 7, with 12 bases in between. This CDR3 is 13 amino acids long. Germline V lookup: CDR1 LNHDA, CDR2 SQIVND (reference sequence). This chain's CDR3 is CASSQGLGQPQHF. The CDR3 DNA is TGTGCCAGTAGTCAGGGGTTAGGCCAGCCCCAGCATTTT. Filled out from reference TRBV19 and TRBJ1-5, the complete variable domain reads DGGITQSPKYLFRKEGQNVTLSCEQNLNHDAMYWYRQDPGQGLRLIYYSQIVNDFQKGDIAEGYSVSREKKESFPLTVTSAQKNPTAFYLCASSQGLGQPQHFGDGTRLSIL.

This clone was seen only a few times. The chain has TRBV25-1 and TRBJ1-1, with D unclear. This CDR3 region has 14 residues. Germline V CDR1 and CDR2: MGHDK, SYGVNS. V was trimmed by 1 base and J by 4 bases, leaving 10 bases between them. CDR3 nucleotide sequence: TGTGCCAGCAGTGAATCCGGTTCGGGCACTGAAGCTTTCTTT. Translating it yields CASSESGSGTEAFF.

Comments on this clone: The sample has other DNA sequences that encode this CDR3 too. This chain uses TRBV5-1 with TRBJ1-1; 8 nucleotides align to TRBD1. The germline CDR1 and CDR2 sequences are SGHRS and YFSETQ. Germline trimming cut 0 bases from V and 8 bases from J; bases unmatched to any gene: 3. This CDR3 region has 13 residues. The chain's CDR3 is CASSLDRGTEAFF. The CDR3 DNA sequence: TGCGCCAGCAGCTTGGACAGGGGGACCGAAGCTTTCTTT.

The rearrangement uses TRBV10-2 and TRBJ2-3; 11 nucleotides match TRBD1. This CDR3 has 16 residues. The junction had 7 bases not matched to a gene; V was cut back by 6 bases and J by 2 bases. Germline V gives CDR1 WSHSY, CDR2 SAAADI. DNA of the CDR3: TGCGCCAGCAGGGAGGGACAGGGGGGGACCACAGATACGCAGTATTTT. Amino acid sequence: CASREGQGGTTDTQYF.

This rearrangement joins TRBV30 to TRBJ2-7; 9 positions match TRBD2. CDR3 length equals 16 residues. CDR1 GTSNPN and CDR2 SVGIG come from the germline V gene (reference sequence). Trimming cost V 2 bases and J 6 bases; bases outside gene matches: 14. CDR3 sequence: CAWSKNSGLASLEQYF. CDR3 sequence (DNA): TGTGCCTGGAGTAAGAACTCGGGACTAGCCTCTCTCGAGCAGTACTTC.

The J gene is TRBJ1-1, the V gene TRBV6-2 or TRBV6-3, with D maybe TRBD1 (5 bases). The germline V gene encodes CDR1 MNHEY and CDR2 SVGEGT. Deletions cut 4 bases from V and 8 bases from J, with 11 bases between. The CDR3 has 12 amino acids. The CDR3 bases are TGTGCCAGCAGTTTAGGACAAGCCGAAGCTTTCTTT. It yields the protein CASSLGQAEAFF.

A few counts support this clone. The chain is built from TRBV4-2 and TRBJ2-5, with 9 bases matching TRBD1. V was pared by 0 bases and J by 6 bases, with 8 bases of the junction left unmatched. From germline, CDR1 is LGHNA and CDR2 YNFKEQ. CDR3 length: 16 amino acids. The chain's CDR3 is CASSQERTGVYQTQYF. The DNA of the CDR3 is TGTGCCAGCAGCCAAGAAAGGACAGGGGTGTATCAGACCCAGTACTTC.

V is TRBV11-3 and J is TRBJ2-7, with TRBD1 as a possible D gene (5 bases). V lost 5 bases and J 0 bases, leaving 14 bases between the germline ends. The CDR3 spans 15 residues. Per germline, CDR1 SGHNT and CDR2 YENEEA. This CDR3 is CASSVGHPTSYEQYF. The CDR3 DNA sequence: TGTGCCAGCAGCGTTGGACACCCCACCTCCTACGAGCAGTACTTC.

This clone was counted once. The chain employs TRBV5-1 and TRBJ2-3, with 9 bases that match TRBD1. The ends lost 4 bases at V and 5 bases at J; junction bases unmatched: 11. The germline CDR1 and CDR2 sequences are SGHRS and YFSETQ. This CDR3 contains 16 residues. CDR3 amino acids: CASSHRRDREGDTQYF. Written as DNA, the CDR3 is TGCGCCAGCAGCCACAGGAGGGACAGGGAGGGAGATACGCAGTATTTT. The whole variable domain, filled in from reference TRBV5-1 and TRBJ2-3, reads KAGVTQTPRYLIKTRGQQVTLSCSPISGHRSVSWYQQTPGQGLQFLFEYFSETQRNKGNFPGRFSGRQFSNSRSEMNVSTLELGDSALYLCASSHRRDREGDTQYFGPGTRLTVL.

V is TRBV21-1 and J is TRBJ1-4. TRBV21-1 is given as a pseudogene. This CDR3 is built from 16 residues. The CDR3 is CASSKDERITNEKLFF. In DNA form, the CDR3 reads TGTGCCAGCAGCAAAGACGAGAGGATAACTAATGAAAAACTGTTTTTT.

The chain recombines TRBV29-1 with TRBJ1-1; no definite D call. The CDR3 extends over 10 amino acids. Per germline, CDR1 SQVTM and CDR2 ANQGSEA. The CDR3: CTPGGVEAFF. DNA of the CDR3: TGCACCCCCGGAGGAGTTGAAGCTTTCTTT.

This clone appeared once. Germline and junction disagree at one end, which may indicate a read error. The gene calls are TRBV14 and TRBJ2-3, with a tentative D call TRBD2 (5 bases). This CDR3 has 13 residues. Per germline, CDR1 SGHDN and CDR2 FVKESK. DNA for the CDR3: TGTGCCAGCAGCCAAGATCACGGGTTTAGCGCGAACTTT. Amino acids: CASSQDHGFSANF. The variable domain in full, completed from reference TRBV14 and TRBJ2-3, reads EAGVTQFPSHSVIEKGQTVTLRCDPISGHDNLYWYRRVMGKEIKFLLHFVKESKQDESGMPNNRFLAERTGGTYSTLKVQPAELEDSGVYFCASSQDHGFSANFGPGTRLTVL.

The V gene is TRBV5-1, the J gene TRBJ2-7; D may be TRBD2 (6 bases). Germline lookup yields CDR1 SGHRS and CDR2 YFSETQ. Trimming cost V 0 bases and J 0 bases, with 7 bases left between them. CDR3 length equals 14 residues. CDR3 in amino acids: CASSLAGASYEQYF. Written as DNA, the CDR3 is TGCGCCAGCAGCTTGGCGGGAGCCTCCTACGAGCAGTACTTC.

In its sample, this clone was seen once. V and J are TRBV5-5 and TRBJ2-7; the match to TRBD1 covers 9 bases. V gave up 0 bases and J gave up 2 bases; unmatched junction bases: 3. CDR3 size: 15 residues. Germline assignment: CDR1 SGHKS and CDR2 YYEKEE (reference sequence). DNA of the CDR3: TGTGCCAGCAGCTTGGGGGGGACAGGGACCTACGAGCAGTACTTC. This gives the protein CASSLGGTGTYEQYF. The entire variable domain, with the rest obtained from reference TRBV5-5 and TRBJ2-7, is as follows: DAGVTQSPTHLIKTRGQQVTLRCSPISGHKSVSWYQQVLGQGPQFIFQYYEKEERGRGNFPDRFSARQFPNYSSELNVNALLLGDSALYLCASSLGGTGTYEQYFGPGTRLTVT.

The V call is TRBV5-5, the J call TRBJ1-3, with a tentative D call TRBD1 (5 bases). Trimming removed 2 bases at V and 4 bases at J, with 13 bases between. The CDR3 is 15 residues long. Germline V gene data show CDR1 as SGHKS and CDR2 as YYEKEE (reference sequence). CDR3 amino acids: CASSLFPRGGNTIYF. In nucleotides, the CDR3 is TGTGCCAGCAGCTTATTTCCTCGGGGGGGAAACACCATATATTTT.

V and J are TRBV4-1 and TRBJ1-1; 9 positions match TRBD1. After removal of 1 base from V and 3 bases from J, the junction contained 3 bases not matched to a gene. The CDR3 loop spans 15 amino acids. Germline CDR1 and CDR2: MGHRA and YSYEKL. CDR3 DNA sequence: TGCGCCAGCAGCCAAGCCAGGACAGGGGACACTGAAGCTTTCTTT. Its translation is CASSQARTGDTEAFF.

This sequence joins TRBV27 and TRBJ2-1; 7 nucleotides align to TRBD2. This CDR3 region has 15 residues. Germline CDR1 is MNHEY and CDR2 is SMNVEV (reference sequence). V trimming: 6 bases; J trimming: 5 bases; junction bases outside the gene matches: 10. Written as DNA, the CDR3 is TGTGCCAGCAGAGTCATGGGGGGGGGAAACAATGAGCAGTTCTTC. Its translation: CASRVMGGGNNEQFF.

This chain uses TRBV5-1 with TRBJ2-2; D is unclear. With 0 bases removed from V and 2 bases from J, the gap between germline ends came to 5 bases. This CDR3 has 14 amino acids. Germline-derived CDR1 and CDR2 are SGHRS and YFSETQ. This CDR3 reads CASSLAVNTGELFF. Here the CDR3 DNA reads TGCGCCAGCAGCTTGGCGGTAAACACCGGGGAGCTGTTTTTT.

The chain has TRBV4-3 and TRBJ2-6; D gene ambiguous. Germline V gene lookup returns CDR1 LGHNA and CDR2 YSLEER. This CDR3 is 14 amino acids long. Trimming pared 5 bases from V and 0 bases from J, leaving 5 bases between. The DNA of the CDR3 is TGCGCCAGCAGCTCCCACTCTGGGGCCAACGTCCTGACTTTC. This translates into CASSSHSGANVLTF.

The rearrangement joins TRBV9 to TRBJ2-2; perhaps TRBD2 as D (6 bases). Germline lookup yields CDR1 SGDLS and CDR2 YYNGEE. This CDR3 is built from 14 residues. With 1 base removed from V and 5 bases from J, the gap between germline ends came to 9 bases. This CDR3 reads CASSVISGTGELFF. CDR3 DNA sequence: TGTGCCAGCAGCGTAATAAGCGGGACCGGGGAGCTGTTTTTT. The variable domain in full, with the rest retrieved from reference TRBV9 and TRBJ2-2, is DSGVTQTPKHLITATGQRVTLRCSPRSGDLSVYWYQQSLDQGLQFLIQYYNGEERAKGNILERFSAQQFPDLHSELNLSSLELGDSALYFCASSVISGTGELFFGEGSRLTVL.

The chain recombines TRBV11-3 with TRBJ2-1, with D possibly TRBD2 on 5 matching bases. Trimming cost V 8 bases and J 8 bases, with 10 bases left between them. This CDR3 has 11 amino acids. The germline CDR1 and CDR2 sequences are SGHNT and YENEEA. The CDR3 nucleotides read TGTGCCAGCGCAGCGGAGGATGAGCAGTTCTTC. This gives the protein CASAAEDEQFF.

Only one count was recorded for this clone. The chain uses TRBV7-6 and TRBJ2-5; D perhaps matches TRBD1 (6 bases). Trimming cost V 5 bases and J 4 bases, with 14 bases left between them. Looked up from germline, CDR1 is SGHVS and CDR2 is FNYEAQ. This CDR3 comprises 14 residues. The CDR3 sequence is CASSLETGTETQYF. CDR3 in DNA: TGTGCCAGCAGCCTAGAAACAGGGACAGAGACCCAGTACTTC.

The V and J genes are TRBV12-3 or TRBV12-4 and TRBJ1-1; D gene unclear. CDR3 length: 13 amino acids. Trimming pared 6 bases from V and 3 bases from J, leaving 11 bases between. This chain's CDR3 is CASSRLLDTEAFF. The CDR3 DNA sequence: TGTGCCAGCAGCCGTCTCCTCGACACTGAAGCTTTCTTT.

The CDR3 protein is CASSLGTSGSGETQYF. Here the CDR3 DNA reads TGTGCCAGCAGCTTAGGGACTAGCGGGAGTGGTGAGACCCAGTACTTC. The gene calls are TRBV7-6 and TRBJ2-5; 13 positions agree with TRBD2. Germline V gene sequence: CDR1 SGHVS, CDR2 FNYEAQ. This CDR3 is 16 amino acids long. Trimming took 1 base from V and 5 from J; bases not matched to a gene: 4. Combining the CDR3 with reference TRBV7-6 and TRBJ2-5 gives the whole variable domain GAGVSQSPRYKVTKRGQDVALRCDPISGHVSLYWYRQALGQGPEFLTYFNYEAQQDKSGLPNDRFSAERPEGSISTLTIQRTEQRDSAMYRCASSLGTSGSGETQYFGPGTRLLVL.

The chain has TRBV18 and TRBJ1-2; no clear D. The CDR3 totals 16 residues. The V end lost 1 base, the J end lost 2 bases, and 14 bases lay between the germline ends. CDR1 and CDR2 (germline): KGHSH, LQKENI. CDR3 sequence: CASSPRSQTENYGYTF. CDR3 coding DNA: TGTGCCAGCTCACCACGCTCCCAAACAGAGAACTATGGCTACACCTTC.